These T cell receptor beta chains were read from a single sample in a study of blood T cell repertoires in COVID-19. Produced via immunoSEQ multiplex PCR; TCRdb's table is partial and in-frame only. The sample has some 400,000 clones, 85% to 90% seen once. Sequenced: PBMCs or T cells enriched from blood (not recorded which). These receptors were obtained from a woman in her thirties who had recovered from COVID-19. The CDR3 runs from the conserved cysteine through the conserved F or W. The D gene is left open where the match is weak. Not all rows give a size; the values are once, few, many and, for expanded clones, a class.

cdr3_nt cdr3_aa j_call d_call clone_size v_call
TGTGCCAGCACCGGGGCGCGGGAGACCAATGAGCAGTTCTTC CASTGARETNEQFF TRBJ2-1 TRBD2 few TRBV2
TGTGCCAGTAGTATGAAGGGGCAGGGGGTGTCCAAAAACATTCAGTACTTC CASSMKGQGVSKNIQYF TRBJ2-4 TRBD1 - TRBV19
TGTGCCAGTAGTATTGGTATGGTCGGGGTTGGGGAGCAGTACTTC CASSIGMVGVGEQYF TRBJ2-7 - - TRBV19
TGTGCCAGCAGCTTTACCAGACTAGCGGGAGTCACCGGGGAGCTGTTTTTT CASSFTRLAGVTGELFF TRBJ2-2 TRBD2 - TRBV5-8
TGTGCCAGCAGCGCTCAGACAGGGGATCATGGCTACACCTTC CASSAQTGDHGYTF TRBJ1-2 TRBD1 - TRBV9
TGTGCCAGCAGCCCGGGACAGCTAGAATTCAACTATGGCTACACCTTC CASSPGQLEFNYGYTF TRBJ1-2 TRBD1 - TRBV28
TGCAGCGTTGACCGATCCGGGACAGGGTTGAATGGCTACACCTTC CSVDRSGTGLNGYTF TRBJ1-2 TRBD1 - TRBV29-1
TGCGCCAGCAGCCCCGGGACAGGGGGCAGAAATTCACCCCTCCACTTT CASSPGTGGRNSPLHF TRBJ1-6 TRBD1 - TRBV5-1
TGCAGCGTTGATGGCAGGGATTATGGCTACACCTTC CSVDGRDYGYTF TRBJ1-2 - few TRBV29-1
TGCGCCAGCAGCTTACTCAACAGGGGGCAGATCACTGAAGCTTTCTTT CASSLLNRGQITEAFF TRBJ1-1 TRBD1 - TRBV5-1
TGTGCCAGCAGTTACCCAGGACAGGGTAGCTATGGCTACACCTTC CASSYPGQGSYGYTF TRBJ1-2 TRBD1 - TRBV6-2/TRBV6-3
TGTGCCAGCAGCCAAGAGGCCACAGGGGAAAAACTGTTTTTT CASSQEATGEKLFF TRBJ1-4 - - TRBV14
TGTGCCAGCAGCTCTCTCCCCCTCTACGAGCAGTACTTC CASSSLPLYEQYF TRBJ2-7 - - TRBV5-6
TGTGCCAGCAGGGGGACAGAGCTTAGGGAGTACTTC CASRGTELREYF TRBJ2-7 TRBD1 - TRBV2
TGTGCCAGCTCACAACAGAGGGACAATCAGCCCCAGCATTTT CASSQQRDNQPQHF TRBJ1-5 - - TRBV18
TGTGCCAGCAGCCATCGGGGGTCGGGTCAACTGTTTTTT CASSHRGSGQLFF TRBJ1-4 - - TRBV14
TGTGCCAGCAGCTTGGAGGCGCAGACGGGCTATGGCTACACCTTC CASSLEAQTGYGYTF TRBJ1-2 - - TRBV5-5
TGTGCCACTAAGTCCTCCTACGAGCAGTACTTC CATKSSYEQYF TRBJ2-7 - - TRBV28
TGTGCCAGCAGCTTGACTAGCGGGAGGGCCTTGGGCAATGAGCAGTTCTTC CASSLTSGRALGNEQFF TRBJ2-1 TRBD2 once TRBV9
TGTGCCAGCAGGCCCAGGAGGGAAGAGACCCAGTACTTC CASRPRREETQYF TRBJ2-5 - - TRBV2
TGTGCCAGCAGCCACCAAAGCGCCCTAGCGCCTAGCACAGATACGCAGTATTTT CASSHQSALAPSTDTQYF TRBJ2-3 - - TRBV3-1/TRBV3-2
TGTGCCTCGAGCCGGGACAGTGGTGAAAAACTGTTTTTT CASSRDSGEKLFF TRBJ1-4 TRBD1 - TRBV30
TGTGCCAGCATCCAGGGTACGGGCAATGAGCAGTTCTTC CASIQGTGNEQFF TRBJ2-1 - - TRBV12-3/TRBV12-4
TGTGCCAGCAGCCCAGGACTAGCCACAGATACGCAGTATTTT CASSPGLATDTQYF TRBJ2-3 TRBD2 - TRBV6-5
TGTGCCAGCAGTTACCGACTTGCAGATACGCAGTATTTT CASSYRLADTQYF TRBJ2-3 - - TRBV6-5
TGTGCCAGCAGTGTCCGGGACAGGGAAGATTACGGAAACACCATATATTTT CASSVRDREDYGNTIYF TRBJ1-3 TRBD1 - TRBV6-1
TGTGCCAGCAGCTTGGGACAGGGTAGGGCGTCCTATAATTCACCCCTCCACTTT CASSLGQGRASYNSPLHF TRBJ1-6 TRBD1 - TRBV7-2
TGTGCCAGCTCGGTTCCCTCCTTGAGCGGGGAGCTGTTTTTT CASSVPSLSGELFF TRBJ2-2 - - TRBV6-5
TGTGCCATCACCAAAGGAGCGGGAGGGCCTCGTGATGAGCAGTTCTTC CAITKGAGGPRDEQFF TRBJ2-1 TRBD2 - TRBV10-3
TGTGCCAGCTCCGGGACAGTCACGTCGGATACGCAGTATTTT CASSGTVTSDTQYF TRBJ2-3 TRBD1 - TRBV19
TGTGCCAGCAGCGGGGACAGGGAAACCTACAATGAGCAGTTCTTC CASSGDRETYNEQFF TRBJ2-1 TRBD1 - TRBV9
TGTGCCAGCAGCGTAGGAGGGTACCCCAACACCGGGGAGCTGTTTTTT CASSVGGYPNTGELFF TRBJ2-2 - few TRBV9
TGTGCCAGCAGTTACCACCGGGACAGACCCTACGAGCAGTACTTC CASSYHRDRPYEQYF TRBJ2-7 TRBD1 - TRBV6-5
TGCGCCAGCAGTCGTTGCAGGGGCCATAGCAATCAGCCCCAGCATTTT CASSRCRGHSNQPQHF TRBJ1-5 - - TRBV23-1
TGTGCCAGCAAGCGGGAAACAGCCTACGAGCAGTACTTC CASKRETAYEQYF TRBJ2-7 TRBD2 - TRBV2
TGCGCCAGCAGCGCCCGGGGACAGGGAACCGCTTATGGCTACACCTTC CASSARGQGTAYGYTF TRBJ1-2 TRBD1 once TRBV5-1
TGTGCCAGCAGTTACTCGCGGGGGCGAGGTGAGCAGTTCTTC CASSYSRGRGEQFF TRBJ2-1 - once TRBV6-5
TGTGCCAGCAGCCACCAGACAGGGGGCGCAAAGACCCAGTACTTC CASSHQTGGAKTQYF TRBJ2-5 TRBD1 - TRBV7-9
TGTGCCAGCAGCTCCACCCCCCCGGGATCTGGCGCTTTCTTT CASSSTPPGSGAFF TRBJ1-1 - - TRBV13
TGTGCCAGCAGCCAAGATAGATTGTCACTAGCGGGATTCGAGCAGTACTTC CASSQDRLSLAGFEQYF TRBJ2-7 TRBD2 few TRBV3-1/TRBV3-2
TGTGCCAGCAGTCACGGGACAGGGACTCGCACTGAAGCTTTCTTT CASSHGTGTRTEAFF TRBJ1-1 TRBD1 - TRBV6-5
TGTGCCACCCGGCTACAGGGTGGTGTCGAGCAGTACTTC CATRLQGGVEQYF TRBJ2-7 - - TRBV15
TGTGCCAGCAGCGCCCTGGCAGGGGCTGGGGGCTACACCTTC CASSALAGAGGYTF TRBJ1-2 - - TRBV7-2
TGTGCCAGCAGCCCCCGGGACAGGGGGACTGAAGCTTTCTTT CASSPRDRGTEAFF TRBJ1-1 TRBD1 - TRBV7-9
TGTGCCAGCAGTCCCCTTAGCACAGATACGCAGTATTTT CASSPLSTDTQYF TRBJ2-3 - - TRBV12-3/TRBV12-4